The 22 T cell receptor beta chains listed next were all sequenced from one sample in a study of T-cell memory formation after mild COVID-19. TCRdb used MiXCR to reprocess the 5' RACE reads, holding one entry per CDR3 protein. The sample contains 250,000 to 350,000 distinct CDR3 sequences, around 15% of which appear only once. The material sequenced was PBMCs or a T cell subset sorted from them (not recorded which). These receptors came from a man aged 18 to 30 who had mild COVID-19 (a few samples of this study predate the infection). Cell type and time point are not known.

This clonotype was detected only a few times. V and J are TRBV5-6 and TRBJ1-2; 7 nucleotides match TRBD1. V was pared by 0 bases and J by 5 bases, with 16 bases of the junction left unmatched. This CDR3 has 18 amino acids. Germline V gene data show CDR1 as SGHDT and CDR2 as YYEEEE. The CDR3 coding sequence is TGTGCCAGCAGCTTGGGCCACAGGGGAACCCCCAACGCATATGGCTACACCTTC. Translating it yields CASSLGHRGTPNAYGYTF. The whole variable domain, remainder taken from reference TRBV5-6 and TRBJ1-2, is DAGVTQSPTHLIKTRGQQVTLRCSPKSGHDTVSWYQQALGQGPQFIFQYYEEEERQRGNFPDRFSGHQFPNYSSELNVNALLLGDSALYLCASSLGHRGTPNAYGYTFGSGTRLTVV.

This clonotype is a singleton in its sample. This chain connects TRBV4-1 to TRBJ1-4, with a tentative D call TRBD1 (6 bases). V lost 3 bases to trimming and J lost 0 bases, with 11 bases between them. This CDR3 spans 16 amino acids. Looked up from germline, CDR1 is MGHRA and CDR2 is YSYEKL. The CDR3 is CASSQKGGTTNEKLFF. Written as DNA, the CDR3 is TGCGCCAGCAGCCAGAAGGGGGGGACAACTAATGAAAAACTGTTTTTT.

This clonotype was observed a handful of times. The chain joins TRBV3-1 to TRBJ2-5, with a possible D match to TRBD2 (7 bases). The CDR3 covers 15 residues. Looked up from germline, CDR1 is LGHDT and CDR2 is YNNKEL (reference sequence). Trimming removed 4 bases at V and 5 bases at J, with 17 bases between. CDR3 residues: CASSPRGIQGETQYF. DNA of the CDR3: TGTGCCAGCAGCCCGCGGGGGATCCAGGGGGAGACCCAGTACTTC.

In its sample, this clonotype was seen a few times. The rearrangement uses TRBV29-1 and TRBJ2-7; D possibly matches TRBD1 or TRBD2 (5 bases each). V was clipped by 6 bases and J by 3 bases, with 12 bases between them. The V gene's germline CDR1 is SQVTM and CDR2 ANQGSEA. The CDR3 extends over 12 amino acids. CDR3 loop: CSVGTSIYEQYV. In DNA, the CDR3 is TGCAGCGTGGGGACCAGTATCTACGAGCAGTACGTC.

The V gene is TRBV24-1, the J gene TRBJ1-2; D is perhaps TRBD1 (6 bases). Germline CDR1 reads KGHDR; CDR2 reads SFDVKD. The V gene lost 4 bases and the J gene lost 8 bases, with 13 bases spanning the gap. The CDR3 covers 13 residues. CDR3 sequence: CATSDGRGNGYTF. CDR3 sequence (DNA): TGTGCCACCAGTGACGGGAGGGGGAACGGCTACACCTTC.

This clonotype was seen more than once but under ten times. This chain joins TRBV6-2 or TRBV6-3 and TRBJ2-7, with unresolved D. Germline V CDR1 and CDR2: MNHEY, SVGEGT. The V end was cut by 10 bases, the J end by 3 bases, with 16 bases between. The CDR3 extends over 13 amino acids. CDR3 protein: CATSLDRRYEQYV. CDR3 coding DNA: TGTGCCACCTCCCTGGACCGTCGCTACGAGCAGTACGTC.

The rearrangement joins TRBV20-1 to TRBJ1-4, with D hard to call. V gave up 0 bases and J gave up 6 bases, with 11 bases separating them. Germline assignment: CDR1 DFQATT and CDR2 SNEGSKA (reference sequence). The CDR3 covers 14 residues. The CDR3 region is CSAREAGAYEKLFF. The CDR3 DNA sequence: TGCAGTGCTAGAGAAGCAGGCGCCTATGAAAAACTGTTTTTT.

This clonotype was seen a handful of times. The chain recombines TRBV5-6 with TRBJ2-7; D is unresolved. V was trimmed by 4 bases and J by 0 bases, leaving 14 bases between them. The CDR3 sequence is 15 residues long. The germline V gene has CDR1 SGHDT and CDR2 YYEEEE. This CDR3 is CASSPNPGSSYEQYV. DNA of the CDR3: TGTGCCAGCAGCCCAAACCCAGGAAGCTCCTACGAGCAGTACGTC.

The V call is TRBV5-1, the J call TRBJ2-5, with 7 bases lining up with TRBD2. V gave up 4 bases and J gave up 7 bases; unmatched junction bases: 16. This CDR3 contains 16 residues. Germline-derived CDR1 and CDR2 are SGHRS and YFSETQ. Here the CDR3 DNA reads TGCGCCAGCAGCCCAGGACTAGTCTCTCCCGGAGGGACCCAGTACTTC. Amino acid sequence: CASSPGLVSPGGTQYF. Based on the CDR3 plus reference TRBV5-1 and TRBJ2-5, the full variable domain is KAGVTQTPRYLIKTRGQQVTLSCSPISGHRSVSWYQQTPGQGLQFLFEYFSETQRNKGNFPGRFSGRQFSNSRSEMNVSTLELGDSALYLCASSPGLVSPGGTQYFGPGTRLLVL.

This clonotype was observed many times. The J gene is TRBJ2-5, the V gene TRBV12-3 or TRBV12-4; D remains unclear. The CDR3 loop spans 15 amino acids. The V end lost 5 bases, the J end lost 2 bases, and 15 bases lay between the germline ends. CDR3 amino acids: CASSPFERSQETQYF. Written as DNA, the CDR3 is TGTGCCAGCAGTCCCTTCGAGAGGTCACAAGAGACCCAGTACTTC.

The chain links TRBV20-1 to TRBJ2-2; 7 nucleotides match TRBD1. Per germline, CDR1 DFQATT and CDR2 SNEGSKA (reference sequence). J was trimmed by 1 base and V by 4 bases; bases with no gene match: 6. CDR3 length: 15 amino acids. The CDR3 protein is CSATRTGLNTGELFF. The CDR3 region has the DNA TGCAGTGCTACTCGGACAGGCCTGAACACCGGGGAGCTGTTTTTT.

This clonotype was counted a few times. CDR3 in amino acids: CASSEAMVGEVLYSNQPQHF. As DNA, the CDR3 is TGTGCCAGCAGTGAAGCTATGGTCGGGGAGGTGCTTTATAGCAATCAGCCCCAGCATTTT. The chain links TRBV2 to TRBJ1-5; D remains ambiguous. Germline assignment: CDR1 SNHLY and CDR2 FYNNEI. CDR3 size: 20 residues. Trimming removed 0 bases from V and 0 bases from J, with 21 bases in between.

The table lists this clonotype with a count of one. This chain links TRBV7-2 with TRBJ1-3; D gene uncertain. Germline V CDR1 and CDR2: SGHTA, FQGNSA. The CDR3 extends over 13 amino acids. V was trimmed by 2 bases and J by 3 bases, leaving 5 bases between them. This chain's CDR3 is CASSLPDGNTIYF. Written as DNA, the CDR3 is TGTGCCAGCAGCTTACCGGATGGAAACACCATATATTTT.

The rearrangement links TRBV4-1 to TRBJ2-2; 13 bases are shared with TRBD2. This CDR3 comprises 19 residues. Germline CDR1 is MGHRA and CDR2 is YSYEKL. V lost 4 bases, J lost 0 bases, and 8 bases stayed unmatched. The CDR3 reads CASSLGTSGAPANTGELFF. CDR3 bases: TGCGCCAGCAGCCTGGGGACTAGCGGGGCGCCCGCGAACACCGGGGAGCTGTTTTTT.

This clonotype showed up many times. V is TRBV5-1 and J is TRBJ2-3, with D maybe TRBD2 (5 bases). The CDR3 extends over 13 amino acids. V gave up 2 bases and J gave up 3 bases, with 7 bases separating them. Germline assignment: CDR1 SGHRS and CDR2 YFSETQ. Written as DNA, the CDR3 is TGCGCCAGCAGCTTAGAGGGTACAGATACGCAGTATTTT. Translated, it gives CASSLEGTDTQYF.

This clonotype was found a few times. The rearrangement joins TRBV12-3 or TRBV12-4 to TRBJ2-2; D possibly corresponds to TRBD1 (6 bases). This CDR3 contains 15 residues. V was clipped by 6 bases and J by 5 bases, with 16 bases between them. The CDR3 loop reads CASSAQGQGTGELFF. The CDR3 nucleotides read TGTGCCAGCAGCGCTCAGGGGCAGGGAACCGGGGAGCTGTTTTTT.

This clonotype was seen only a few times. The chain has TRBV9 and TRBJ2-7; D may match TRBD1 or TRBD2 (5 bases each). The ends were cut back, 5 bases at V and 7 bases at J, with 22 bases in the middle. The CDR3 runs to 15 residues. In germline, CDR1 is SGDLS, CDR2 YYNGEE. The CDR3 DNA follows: TGTGCCAGCAGTCTTAAGCCGGGGACCTACGGGGAGCAGTACTTC. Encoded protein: CASSLKPGTYGEQYF.

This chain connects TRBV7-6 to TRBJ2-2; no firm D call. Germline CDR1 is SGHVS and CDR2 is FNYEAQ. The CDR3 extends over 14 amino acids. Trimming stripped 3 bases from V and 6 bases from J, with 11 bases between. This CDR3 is CASSLGHLAGELFF. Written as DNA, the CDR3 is TGTGCCAGCAGCTTGGGCCATTTGGCCGGGGAGCTGTTTTTT.

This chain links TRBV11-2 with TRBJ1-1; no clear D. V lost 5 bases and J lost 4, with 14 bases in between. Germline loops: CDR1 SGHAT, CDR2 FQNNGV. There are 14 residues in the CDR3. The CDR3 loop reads CASSQVQRRTEAFF. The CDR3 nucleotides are TGTGCCAGCAGCCAGGTACAGAGGCGCACTGAAGCTTTCTTT.

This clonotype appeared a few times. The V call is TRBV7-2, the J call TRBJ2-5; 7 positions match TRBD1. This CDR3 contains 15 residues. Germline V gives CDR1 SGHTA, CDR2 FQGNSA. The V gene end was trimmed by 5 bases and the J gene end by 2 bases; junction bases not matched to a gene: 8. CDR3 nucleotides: TGTGCCAGCAGCCTGGGACAGACCTTTCAAGAGACCCAGTACTTC. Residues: CASSLGQTFQETQYF.

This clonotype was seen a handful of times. The CDR3 coding sequence is TGCGCCAGCAGCTTCAGGGTCCACGAGCAGTACGTC. It is translated as CASSFRVHEQYV. V and J are TRBV5-1 and TRBJ2-7; weak D call: TRBD1 (5 bases). Trimming removed 2 bases at V and 5 bases at J, with 8 bases between. CDR3 length: 12 residues. Germline V CDR1 and CDR2: SGHRS, YFSETQ.

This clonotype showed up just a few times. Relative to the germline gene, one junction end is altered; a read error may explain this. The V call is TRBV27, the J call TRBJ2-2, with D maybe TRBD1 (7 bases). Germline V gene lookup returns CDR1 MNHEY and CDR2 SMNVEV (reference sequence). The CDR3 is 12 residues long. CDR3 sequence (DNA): TGTGCCTGCAGGGGGGCTTACGGGGAGCTGTTTTTT. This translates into CACRGAYGELFF.